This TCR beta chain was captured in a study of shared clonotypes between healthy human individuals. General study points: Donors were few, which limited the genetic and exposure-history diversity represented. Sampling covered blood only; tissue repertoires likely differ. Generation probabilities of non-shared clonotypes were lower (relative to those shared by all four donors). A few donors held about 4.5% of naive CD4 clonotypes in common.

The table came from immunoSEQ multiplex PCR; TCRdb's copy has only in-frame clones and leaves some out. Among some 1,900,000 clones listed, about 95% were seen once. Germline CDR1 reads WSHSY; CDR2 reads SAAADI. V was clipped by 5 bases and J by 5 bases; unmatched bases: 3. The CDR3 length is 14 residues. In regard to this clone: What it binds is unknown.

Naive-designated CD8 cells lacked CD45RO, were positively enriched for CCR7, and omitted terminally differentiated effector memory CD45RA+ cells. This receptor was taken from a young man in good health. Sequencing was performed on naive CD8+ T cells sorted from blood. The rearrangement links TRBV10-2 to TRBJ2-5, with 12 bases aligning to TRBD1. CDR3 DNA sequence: TGCGCCAGCAGTCCCGGGACAGGGGGCGAGACCCAGTACTTC. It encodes CASSPGTGGETQYF.